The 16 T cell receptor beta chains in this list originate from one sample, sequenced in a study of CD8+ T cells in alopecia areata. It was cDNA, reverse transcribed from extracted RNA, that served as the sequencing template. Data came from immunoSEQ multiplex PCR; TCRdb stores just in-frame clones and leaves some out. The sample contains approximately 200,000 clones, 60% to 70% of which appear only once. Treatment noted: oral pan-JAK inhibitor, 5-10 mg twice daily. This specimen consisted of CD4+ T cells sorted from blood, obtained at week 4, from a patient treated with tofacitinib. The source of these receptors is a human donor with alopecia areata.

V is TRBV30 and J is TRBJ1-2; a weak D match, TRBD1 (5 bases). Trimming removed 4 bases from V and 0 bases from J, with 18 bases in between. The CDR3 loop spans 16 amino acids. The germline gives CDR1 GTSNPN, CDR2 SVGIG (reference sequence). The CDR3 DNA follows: TGTGCCTGGAAAGCATTTAAGCCAGGGACTAACTATGGCTACACCTTC. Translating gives CAWKAFKPGTNYGYTF. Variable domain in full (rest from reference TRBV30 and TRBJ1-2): SQTIHQWPATLVQPVGSPLSLECTVEGTSNPNLYWYRQAAGRGLQLLFYSVGIGQISSEVPQNLSASRPQDRQFILSSKKLLLSDSGFYLCAWKAFKPGTNYGYTFGSGTRLTVV.

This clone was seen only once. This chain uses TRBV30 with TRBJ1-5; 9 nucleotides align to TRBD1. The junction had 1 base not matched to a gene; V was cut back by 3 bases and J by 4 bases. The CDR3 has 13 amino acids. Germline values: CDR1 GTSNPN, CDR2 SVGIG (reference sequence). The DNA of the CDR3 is TGTGCCTGGAGAGGGACAGGGAATCAGCCCCAGCATTTT. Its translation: CAWRGTGNQPQHF.

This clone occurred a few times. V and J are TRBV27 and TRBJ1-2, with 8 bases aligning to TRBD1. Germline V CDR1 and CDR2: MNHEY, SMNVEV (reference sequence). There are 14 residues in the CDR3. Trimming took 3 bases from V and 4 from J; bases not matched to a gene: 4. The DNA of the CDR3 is TGTGCCAGCAGTTTCAGGGGGCGAAGCTATGGCTACACCTTC. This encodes CASSFRGRSYGYTF.

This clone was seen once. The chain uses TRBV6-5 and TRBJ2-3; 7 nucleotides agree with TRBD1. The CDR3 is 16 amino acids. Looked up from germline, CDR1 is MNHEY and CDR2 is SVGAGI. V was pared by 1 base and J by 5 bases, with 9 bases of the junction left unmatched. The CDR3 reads CASSYFDRVFGDTQYF. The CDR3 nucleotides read TGTGCCAGCAGTTACTTTGACAGGGTCTTCGGAGATACGCAGTATTTT.

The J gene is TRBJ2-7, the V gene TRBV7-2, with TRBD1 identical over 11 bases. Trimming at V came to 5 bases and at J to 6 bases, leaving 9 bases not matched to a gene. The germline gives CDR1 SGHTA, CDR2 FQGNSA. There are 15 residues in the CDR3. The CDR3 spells CASSLGQGAVGEQYF. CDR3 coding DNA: TGTGCCAGCAGCCTAGGACAGGGGGCTGTGGGCGAGCAGTACTTC.

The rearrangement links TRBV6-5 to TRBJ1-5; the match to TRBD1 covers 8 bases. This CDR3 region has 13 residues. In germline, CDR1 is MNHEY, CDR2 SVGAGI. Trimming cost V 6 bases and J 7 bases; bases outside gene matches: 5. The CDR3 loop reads CASSTTGAQPQHF. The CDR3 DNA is TGTGCCAGCAGCACGACAGGGGCCCAGCCCCAGCATTTT.

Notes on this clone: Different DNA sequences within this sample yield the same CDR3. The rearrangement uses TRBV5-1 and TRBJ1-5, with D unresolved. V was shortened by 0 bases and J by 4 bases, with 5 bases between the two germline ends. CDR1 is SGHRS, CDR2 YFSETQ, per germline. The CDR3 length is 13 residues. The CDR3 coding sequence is TGCGCCAGCAGCTTGGGCCCGAATCAGCCCCAGCATTTT. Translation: CASSLGPNQPQHF.

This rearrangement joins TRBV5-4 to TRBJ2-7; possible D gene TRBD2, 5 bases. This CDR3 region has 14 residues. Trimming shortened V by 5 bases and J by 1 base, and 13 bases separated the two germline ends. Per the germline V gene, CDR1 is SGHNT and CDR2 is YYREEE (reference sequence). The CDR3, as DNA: TGTGCCAGCAGTCCCGCCGGAGGATCCTACGAGCAGTACTTC. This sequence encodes CASSPAGGSYEQYF. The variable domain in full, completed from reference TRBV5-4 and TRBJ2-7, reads ETGVTQSPTHLIKTRGQQVTLRCSSQSGHNTVSWYQQALGQGPQFIFQYYREEENGRGNFPPRFSGLQFPNYSSELNVNALELDDSALYLCASSPAGGSYEQYFGPGTRLTVT.

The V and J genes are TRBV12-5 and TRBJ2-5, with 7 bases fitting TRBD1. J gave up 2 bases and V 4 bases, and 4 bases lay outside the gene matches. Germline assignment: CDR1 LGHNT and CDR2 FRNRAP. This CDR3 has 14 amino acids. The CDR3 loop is CASGSWTGQETQYF. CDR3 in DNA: TGTGCTAGTGGTTCGTGGACAGGACAAGAGACCCAGTACTTC.

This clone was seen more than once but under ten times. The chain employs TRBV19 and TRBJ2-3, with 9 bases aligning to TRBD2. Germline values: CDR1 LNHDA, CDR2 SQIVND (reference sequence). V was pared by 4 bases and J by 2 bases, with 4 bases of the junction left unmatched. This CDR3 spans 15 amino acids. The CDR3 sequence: CASSNGLATTDTQYF. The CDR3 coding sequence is TGTGCCAGTAGTAACGGACTAGCGACCACAGATACGCAGTATTTT. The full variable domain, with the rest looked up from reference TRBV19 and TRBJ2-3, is DGGITQSPKYLFRKEGQNVTLSCEQNLNHDAMYWYRQDPGQGLRLIYYSQIVNDFQKGDIAEGYSVSREKKESFPLTVTSAQKNPTAFYLCASSNGLATTDTQYFGPGTRLTVL.

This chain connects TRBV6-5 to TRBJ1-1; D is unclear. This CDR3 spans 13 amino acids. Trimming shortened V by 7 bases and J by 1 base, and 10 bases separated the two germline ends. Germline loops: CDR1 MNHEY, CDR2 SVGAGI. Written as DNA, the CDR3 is TGTGCCAGCAATGGGCGGCCGAACACTGAAGCTTTCTTT. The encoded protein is CASNGRPNTEAFF.

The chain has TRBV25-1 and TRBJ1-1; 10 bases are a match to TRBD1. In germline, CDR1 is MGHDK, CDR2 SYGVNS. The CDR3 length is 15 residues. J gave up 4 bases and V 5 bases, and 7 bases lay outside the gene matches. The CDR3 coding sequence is TGTGCCAGCAGTCCTTCCGGGACAGGGGTCACTGAAGCTTTCTTT. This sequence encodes CASSPSGTGVTEAFF.

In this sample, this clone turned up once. The CDR3 here is CASSRRTGPGANVLTF. The CDR3 DNA reads as TGTGCCAGCAGCCGCAGGACTGGGCCTGGGGCCAACGTCCTGACTTTC. This sequence joins TRBV5-6 and TRBJ2-6, with TRBD2 as a possible D gene (5 bases). V gave up 4 bases and J gave up 2 bases, with 13 bases separating them. CDR1 and CDR2 (germline): SGHDT, YYEEEE. The CDR3 loop spans 16 amino acids.

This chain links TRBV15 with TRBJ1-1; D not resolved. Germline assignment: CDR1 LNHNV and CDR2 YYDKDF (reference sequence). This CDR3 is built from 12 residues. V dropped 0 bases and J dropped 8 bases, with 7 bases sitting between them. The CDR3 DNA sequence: TGTGCCACCAGCAGAGATGGTATCGAAGCTTTCTTT. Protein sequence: CATSRDGIEAFF.

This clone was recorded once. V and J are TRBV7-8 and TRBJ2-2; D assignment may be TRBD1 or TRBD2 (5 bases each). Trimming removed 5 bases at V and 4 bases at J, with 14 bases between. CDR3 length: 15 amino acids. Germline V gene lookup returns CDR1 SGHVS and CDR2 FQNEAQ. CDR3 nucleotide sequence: TGTGCCAGCAGCCCCCTCGGGGCAATCACCGGGGAGCTGTTTTTT. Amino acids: CASSPLGAITGELFF.

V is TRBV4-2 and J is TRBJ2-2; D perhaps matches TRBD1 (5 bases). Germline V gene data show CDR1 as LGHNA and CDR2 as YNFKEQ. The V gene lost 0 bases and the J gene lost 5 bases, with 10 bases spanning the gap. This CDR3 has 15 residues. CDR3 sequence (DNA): TGTGCCAGCAGCCAAGATAGGGGCGTAACCGGGGAGCTGTTTTTT. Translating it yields CASSQDRGVTGELFF.